This entry lists 21 T cell receptor beta chains sequenced from one sample in a study of radiation and T cells in renal cell carcinoma (TCRdb year 2020). Libraries were made using the immunoSEQ multiplex PCR assay. The table comes from immuneACCESS by way of TCRdb, which keeps in-frame sequences with V and J called. Part of the clones is missing from these tables; in studies checked, under half for an unresolved V gene and the rest for unknown reasons. The sample yields approximately 25,000 clones; nearly 55% were counted once. The top ten constitute about a fifth of the sample. Read against the paper, the sample's time point label means: tumor resected at nephrectomy. The intended sense of this specimen's treatment or condition label: treatment-naive control, cytoreductive nephrectomy. Sequences were derived from tumor tissue, sampled from a patient whose treatment was nephrectomy without radiotherapy. These TCRs come from a human donor with renal cell carcinoma.

This clone has more than one count but fewer than ten. This chain uses TRBV7-3 with TRBJ2-2, with a weak D call TRBD2 (6 bases). Trimming stripped 5 bases from V and 5 bases from J, with 15 bases between. Germline V gene sequence: CDR1 SGHTA, CDR2 FQGTGA. The CDR3 is made up of 15 amino acids. DNA of the CDR3: TGTGCCAGCAGCCTGGGGAGGCGGGGTACCGGGGAGCTGTTTTTT. Translation: CASSLGRRGTGELFF. The variable domain in full, with the rest retrieved from reference TRBV7-3 and TRBJ2-2, is GAGVSQTPSNKVTEKGKYVELRCDPISGHTALYWYRQSLGQGPEFLIYFQGTGAADDSGLPNDRFFAVRPEGSVSTLKIQRTERGDSAVYLCASSLGRRGTGELFFGEGSRLTVL.

This clone was found a few times. The chain is built from TRBV11-3 and TRBJ2-1; 10 positions match TRBD2. This CDR3 region has 15 residues. V dropped 5 bases and J dropped 5; count of bases not matched to a gene: 6. Germline CDR1 is SGHNT and CDR2 is YENEEA. In DNA, the CDR3 is TGTGCCAGCAGCCCCGGGACTAGCGAACACAATGAGCAGTTCTTC. Its translation: CASSPGTSEHNEQFF.

This clone was detected only a few times. The chain recombines TRBV2 with TRBJ1-2, with TRBD1 matching over 11 bases. Per the germline V gene, CDR1 is SNHLY and CDR2 is FYNNEI. The CDR3 sequence is 14 residues long. J gave up 10 bases and V 7 bases, and 11 bases lay outside the gene matches. Here the CDR3 DNA reads TGTGCCAGCACAAAAGAGATGGACAGGGGGCACTACACCTTC. Protein product: CASTKEMDRGHYTF. Full variable domain (outside the CDR3, taken from reference TRBV2 and TRBJ1-2): EPEVTQTPSHQVTQMGQEVILRCVPISNHLYFYWYRQILGQKVEFLVSFYNNEISEKSEIFDDQFSVERPDGSNFTLKIRSTKLEDSAMYFCASTKEMDRGHYTFGSGTRLTVV.

This clone was observed a single time. The chain employs TRBV5-1 and TRBJ2-6; TRBD1 aligns across 8 bases. V shed 0 bases, J shed 0 bases, and the junction held 8 bases outside the gene matches. Germline V gene lookup returns CDR1 SGHRS and CDR2 YFSETQ. The CDR3 has 19 residues. The CDR3 region has the DNA TGCGCCAGCAGCTTGGGGGCGACAGGGGCCGGCTCTGGGGCCAACGTCCTGACTTTC. Its translation is CASSLGATGAGSGANVLTF.

J is TRBJ2-4 and V is TRBV14; 8 bases are a match to TRBD1. Losses at the gene ends were 2 bases for V and 3 bases for J; bases not matched to a gene: 6. The CDR3 covers 16 residues. CDR1 and CDR2 from the germline V gene are SGHDN and FVKESK. Written as DNA, the CDR3 is TGTGCCAGCAGCCAAACGACAGGGGTCTTCAAAAACATTCAGTACTTC. This sequence encodes CASSQTTGVFKNIQYF.

The rearrangement uses TRBV2 and TRBJ1-3; a possible D gene is TRBD1 (5 bases). Trimming removed 7 bases from V and 4 bases from J, with 20 bases in between. CDR1 SNHLY and CDR2 FYNNEI come from the germline V gene. The CDR3 sequence is 16 residues long. DNA of the CDR3: TGTGCCAGCAAGGGGTGGTTTGGGGTAGGAGGAAACACCATATATTTT. Its translation is CASKGWFGVGGNTIYF.

This clone has only a few counts. The J gene is TRBJ2-1, the V gene TRBV7-3; TRBD1 aligns across 9 bases. The CDR3 has 14 residues. Germline V gives CDR1 SGHTA, CDR2 FQGTGA. V lost 4 bases to trimming and J lost 6 bases; unmatched junction nucleotides: 4. CDR3 sequence reads: CASSSKTGGNEQFF. The CDR3 nucleotides read TGTGCCAGCAGCTCTAAGACAGGGGGCAATGAGCAGTTCTTC. Full variable domain (missing parts from reference TRBV7-3 and TRBJ2-1): GAGVSQTPSNKVTEKGKYVELRCDPISGHTALYWYRQSLGQGPEFLIYFQGTGAADDSGLPNDRFFAVRPEGSVSTLKIQRTERGDSAVYLCASSSKTGGNEQFFGPGTRLTVL.

This chain connects TRBV30 to TRBJ1-2; 7 nucleotides line up with TRBD1. V gave up 0 bases and J gave up 7 bases; unmatched junction bases: 8. CDR1 GTSNPN and CDR2 SVGIG come from the germline V gene (reference sequence). This CDR3 comprises 14 residues. The CDR3 bases are TGTGCCTGGAGTGTATCCCTAGGGGGCTCTGGCTACACCTTC. Its protein product is CAWSVSLGGSGYTF.

This sequence joins TRBV7-3 and TRBJ1-1, with 7 positions matching TRBD1. The CDR3 consists of 12 residues. CDR1 and CDR2 from the germline V gene are SGHTA and FQGTGA. V gave up 5 bases and J gave up 5 bases; unmatched junction bases: 2. CDR3 loop: CASSQGGTEAFF. CDR3 coding DNA: TGTGCCAGCAGCCAGGGGGGGACTGAAGCTTTCTTT.

This sequence joins TRBV7-2 and TRBJ1-3; D gene ambiguous. Germline CDR1 SGHTA, CDR2 FQGNSA. Trimming left V 2 bases short and J 4 bases short, with 15 bases between. This CDR3 has 16 residues. The chain's CDR3 is CASSLRGPGAGNTIYF. CDR3 DNA: TGTGCCAGCAGCTTAAGAGGGCCCGGAGCGGGAAACACCATATATTTT. Full variable domain (outside the CDR3, taken from reference TRBV7-2 and TRBJ1-3): GAGVSQSPSNKVTEKGKDVELRCDPISGHTALYWYRQSLGQGLEFLIYFQGNSAPDKSGLPSDRFSAERTGGSVSTLTIQRTQQEDSAVYLCASSLRGPGAGNTIYFGEGSWLTVV.

The genes are TRBV7-2 and TRBJ1-5, with TRBD1 as a possible D gene (6 bases). V lost 6 bases and J lost 7, with 13 bases in between. CDR1 and CDR2 (germline): SGHTA, FQGNSA. This CDR3 spans 13 amino acids. CDR3 bases: TGTGCCAGCAGTCCGGTCAGGGGACAGCCCCAGCATTTT. Translation gives CASSPVRGQPQHF.

This clone was seen more than once but under ten times. This chain connects TRBV7-2 to TRBJ1-1; D gene uncertain. The CDR3 covers 13 residues. Germline-derived CDR1 and CDR2 are SGHTA and FQGNSA. The germline V and J ends were trimmed by 4 bases and 0 bases, with 6 bases remaining between them. CDR3 sequence (DNA): TGTGCCAGCAGCTGGATCATGAACACTGAAGCTTTCTTT. Translating gives CASSWIMNTEAFF.

This clone was found a few times. The J gene is TRBJ1-2, the V gene TRBV7-3; the D gene is possibly TRBD1 (5 bases). The CDR3 extends over 13 amino acids. Trimming pared 0 bases from V and 7 bases from J, leaving 9 bases between. Germline CDR1 SGHTA, CDR2 FQGTGA. DNA of the CDR3: TGTGCCAGCAGCTTAACGGGGACTTCTGGCTACACCTTC. Its protein product is CASSLTGTSGYTF.

This clone has a single count. This chain joins TRBV5-1 and TRBJ2-3; no clear D gene. Looked up from germline, CDR1 is SGHRS and CDR2 is YFSETQ. The V gene lost 0 bases and the J gene lost 4 bases, with 12 bases spanning the gap. The length of the CDR3 is 15 residues. The CDR3 sequence: CASSLAWGMADTQYF. CDR3 in DNA: TGCGCCAGCAGCTTGGCCTGGGGTATGGCAGATACGCAGTATTTT.

The CDR3 loop reads CASSPRDNYNYGYTF. The CDR3, as DNA: TGTGCCAGCTCACCACGGGACAATTATAACTATGGCTACACCTTC. This chain joins TRBV18 and TRBJ1-2; weak D call: TRBD1 (6 bases). Germline V gives CDR1 KGHSH, CDR2 LQKENI. The CDR3 spans 15 residues. Deletions cut 1 base from V and 1 base from J, with 10 bases between.

The rearrangement links TRBV18 to TRBJ2-1, with 7 bases that match TRBD1. The CDR3 has 18 residues. The germline CDR1 and CDR2 sequences are KGHSH and LQKENI. The J segment lost 10 bases and the V segment lost 3 bases, leaving 21 bases of the junction unmatched. The CDR3 spells CASSPPSQRQGRVGEQFF. CDR3 nucleotide sequence: TGTGCCAGCTCACCCCCGTCCCAGCGACAGGGCCGTGTGGGGGAGCAGTTCTTC.

This clone was counted a few times. The V and J genes are TRBV19 and TRBJ1-6, with 7 bases aligning to TRBD1. This CDR3 spans 15 amino acids. Germline CDR1 LNHDA, CDR2 SQIVND (reference sequence). Trimming took 6 bases from V and 6 from J; bases not matched to a gene: 8. CDR3 bases: TGTGCCAGTAGGTACACAGGGGCTGTTAATTCACCCCTCCACTTT. Translated: CASRYTGAVNSPLHF.

The V call is TRBV11-2, the J call TRBJ2-7; 12 bases line up with TRBD2. The CDR3 is 19 residues long. CDR1 is SGHAT and CDR2 is FQNNGV in the germline V gene. V lost 5 bases, J lost 7 bases, and 21 bases stayed unmatched. The CDR3 DNA reads TGTGCCAGCAGCCCACTCCCGACTAGCGGGGGCCGAAAATGGAGGGAGCAGTACTTC. It yields the protein CASSPLPTSGGRKWREQYF.

The chain is built from TRBV6-1 and TRBJ1-3; tentative D call: TRBD1 (5 bases). Germline CDR1 reads MNHNS; CDR2 reads SASEGT. The CDR3 has 14 amino acids. V was cut by 2 bases and J by 4 bases, with 9 bases left in between. The CDR3 DNA reads as TGTGCCAGCAGTGAAACAGGTTTCGGAAACACCATATATTTT. This encodes CASSETGFGNTIYF.

Here the CDR3 reads CASTLGQANTEAFF. The DNA for the CDR3 is TGTGCCAGCACCCTAGGACAGGCGAACACTGAAGCTTTCTTT. The chain employs TRBV7-2 and TRBJ1-1; 7 nucleotides line up with TRBD1. Germline V gene sequence: CDR1 SGHTA, CDR2 FQGNSA. This CDR3 is built from 14 residues. The junction had 6 bases not matched to a gene; V was cut back by 7 bases and J by 1 base. The entire variable domain, with the rest obtained from reference TRBV7-2 and TRBJ1-1, is as follows: GAGVSQSPSNKVTEKGKDVELRCDPISGHTALYWYRQSLGQGLEFLIYFQGNSAPDKSGLPSDRFSAERTGGSVSTLTIQRTQQEDSAVYLCASTLGQANTEAFFGQGTRLTVV.

The rearrangement joins TRBV6-5 to TRBJ2-3, with D maybe TRBD2 (6 bases). This CDR3 has 16 amino acids. The germline CDR1 and CDR2 sequences are MNHEY and SVGAGI. Between the trimmed V and J ends, which lost 0 bases and 2 bases, there was a span of 12 bases. The CDR3 here is CASSYSEGGFTDTQYF. Here the CDR3 DNA reads TGTGCCAGCAGTTACTCAGAAGGAGGGTTCACAGATACGCAGTATTTT.